This TCR beta chain came from a study of TIL therapy for anti-PD-1-resistant metastatic lung cancer. Across the whole study: Tumors were harvested before any PD-1/PD-L1 blockade. Patients had a median age of approximately 50 years (range about 38-85). Overall study findings and caveats: TIL clonotype persistence in blood showed no apparent association with response.

Indicated time point: pre-treatment sample, taken before nivolumab and TIL therapy. Details on this clone: Its target is unknown.

This CDR3 region has 16 residues. With 7 bases removed from V and 0 bases from J, the gap between germline ends came to 16 bases. Germline CDR1 reads LNHDA; CDR2 reads SQIVND (reference sequence). Sequencing used immunoSEQ v3. Sequencing used immunoSEQ multiplex PCR; TCRdb keeps in-frame clones, though not all of them. There are more than 45,000 clones in the sample; around four fifths occur only once, and around 1.9% lies in the top ten. The sequence was obtained from a person aged 25 to 80 with non-small cell lung cancer. The material was blood, obtained at baseline. The genes are TRBV19 and TRBJ1-5; TRBD1 might be the D (6 bases). The CDR3 sequence is CASIDRFLHSNQPQHF. In DNA, the CDR3 is TGTGCCAGTATTGACAGGTTTCTTCATAGCAATCAGCCCCAGCATTTT.